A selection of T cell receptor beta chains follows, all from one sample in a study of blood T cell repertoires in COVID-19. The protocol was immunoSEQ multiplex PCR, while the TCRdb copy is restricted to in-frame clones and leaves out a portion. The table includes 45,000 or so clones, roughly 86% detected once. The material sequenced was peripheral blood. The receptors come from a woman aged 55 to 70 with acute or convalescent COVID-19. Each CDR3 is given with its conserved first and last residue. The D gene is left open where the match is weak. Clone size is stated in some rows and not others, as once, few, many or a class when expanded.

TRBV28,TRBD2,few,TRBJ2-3,TGTGCCAGCAGTTTTGCGGGAGGGGATACGCAGTATTTT,CASSFAGGDTQYF
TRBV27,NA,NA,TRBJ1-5,TGTGCCAGCAGTTTAGTAAGCAATCAGCCCCAGCATTTT,CASSLVSNQPQHF
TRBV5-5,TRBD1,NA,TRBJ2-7,TGTGCCAGCAGCATGATTTACAGGGGGAAATACGAGCAGTACTTC,CASSMIYRGKYEQYF
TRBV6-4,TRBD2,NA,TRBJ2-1,TGTGCCAGCAGTGTAGCGGGGGGGCCTTTTGAGCAGTTCTTC,CASSVAGGPFEQFF
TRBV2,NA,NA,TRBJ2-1,TGTGCCAGCATACGGGAAATTAGCCTCTCCTACAATGAGCAGTTCTTC,CASIREISLSYNEQFF
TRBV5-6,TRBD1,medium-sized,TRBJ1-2,TGTGCCAGCAGCTTGGTCAACAGGGGACGCGGCTACACCTTC,CASSLVNRGRGYTF
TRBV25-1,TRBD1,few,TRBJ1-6,TGTGCCAGCAGAGAGACAGGGGGCGGTTCACCCCTCCACTTT,CASRETGGGSPLHF
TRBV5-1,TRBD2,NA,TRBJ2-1,TGCGCCAGTAGTACTAGCGGGGGTAACAATGAGCAGTTCTTC,CASSTSGGNNEQFF
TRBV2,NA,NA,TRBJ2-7,TGTGCCAGCAGCCAACTCCAGGGCCTCGGCGAGCAGTACTTC,CASSQLQGLGEQYF
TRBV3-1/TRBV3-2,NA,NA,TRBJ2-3,TGTGCCAGCAGCCGTCTCGGGAGCTCCCGTATCACAGATACGCAGTATTTT,CASSRLGSSRITDTQYF
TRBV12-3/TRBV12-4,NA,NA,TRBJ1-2,TGTGCCAGCAGATGGGCAGGGGCTAGAGAAACCTTC,CASRWAGARETF
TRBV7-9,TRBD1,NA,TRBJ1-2,TGTGCCAGCAGCAGCATCCGGGACAGGGGGCGCGGTGGCTATGGCTACACCTTC,CASSSIRDRGRGGYGYTF
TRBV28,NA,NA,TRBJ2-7,TGTGCCAGCAGTTTATATGGAGACGAGCAGTACTTC,CASSLYGDEQYF
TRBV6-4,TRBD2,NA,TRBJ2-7,TGTGCCAGCAGTGATTGGCTAGCGGGGACTTCCTACGAGCAGTACTTC,CASSDWLAGTSYEQYF
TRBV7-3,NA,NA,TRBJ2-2,TGTGCCAGCATCGACGTTTCAGAGGGAACCGGGGAGCTGTTTTTT,CASIDVSEGTGELFF
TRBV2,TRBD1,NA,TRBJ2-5,TGTGCCAGCATGGGACAGGGGGCTTGGTGGGAGACCCAGTACTTC,CASMGQGAWWETQYF
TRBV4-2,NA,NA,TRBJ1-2,TGTGCCAGCAGCCAGGTGACAGGTCAGGCCTATGGCTACACCTTC,CASSQVTGQAYGYTF
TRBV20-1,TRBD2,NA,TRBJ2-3,TGCAGTGCTAGTTGGCGGGGGGGGGCAGATACGCAGTATTTT,CSASWRGGADTQYF
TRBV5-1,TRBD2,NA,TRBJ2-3,TGCGCCAGCGAACTGGGCGGGGGAGGCACAGATACGCAGTATTTT,CASELGGGGTDTQYF
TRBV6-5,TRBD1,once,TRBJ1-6,TGTGCCAGTGGGACAGTTTCGCATTCACCCCTCCACTTT,CASGTVSHSPLHF
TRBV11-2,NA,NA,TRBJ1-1,TGTGCCAGCAGCTTACCCTCCTGGGGGGGGATAGGAGCTTTCTTT,CASSLPSWGGIGAFF
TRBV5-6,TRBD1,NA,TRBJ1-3,TGTGCCAGCAGCTTGGACAGGGGGGGAAACACCATATATTTT,CASSLDRGGNTIYF
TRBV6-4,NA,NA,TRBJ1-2,TGTGCCAGCAGTTTATCGACTGACTCGGGAGGCTACACCTTC,CASSLSTDSGGYTF
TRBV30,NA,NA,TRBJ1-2,TGTGCCTGGAGTGTTAAGCCTAACTATGGCTACACCTTC,CAWSVKPNYGYTF
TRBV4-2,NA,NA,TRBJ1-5,TGTGCCAGCAGCCAAGGAGTACGAAGCAATCAGCCCCAGCATTTT,CASSQGVRSNQPQHF
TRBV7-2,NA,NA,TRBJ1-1,TGTGCCAGCAGCTTGCACGGGGGGGGAGGGCGGACTGAAGCTTTCTTT,CASSLHGGGGRTEAFF
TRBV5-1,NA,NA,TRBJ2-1,TGCGCCAGCAGAGGAGGTATTGAGCAGTTCTTC,CASRGGIEQFF
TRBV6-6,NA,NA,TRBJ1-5,TGTGCCAGCAGTGGAGGACAAGGGGGACCCAATCAGCCCCAGCATTTT,CASSGGQGGPNQPQHF
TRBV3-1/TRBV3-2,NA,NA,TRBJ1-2,TGTGCCAGCAGCCAAGGCGATAGTGGTGGGGCAGGGGGCTACACCTTC,CASSQGDSGGAGGYTF
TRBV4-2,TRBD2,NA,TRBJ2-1,TGTGCCAGCAGCCAAGTGGGCGGGAGCTCCTACAATGAGCAGTTCTTC,CASSQVGGSSYNEQFF
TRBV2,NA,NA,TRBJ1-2,TGTGCCAGCAGACGCGAAGGGGCTGCCTATGGCTACACCTTC,CASRREGAAYGYTF
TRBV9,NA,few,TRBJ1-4,TGTGCCAGCAGCGTAGATGGAGGAGGAGGTAATGAAAAACTGTTTTTT,CASSVDGGGGNEKLFF
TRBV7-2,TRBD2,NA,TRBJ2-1,TGTGCCAGCAGCTTAGCGCAAGCGGGGGGGCGGGGTGAGCAGTTCTTC,CASSLAQAGGRGEQFF
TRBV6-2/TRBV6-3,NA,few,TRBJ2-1,TGTGCCAGCAGTTACGGGCGCAGGGGTGAGCAGTTCTTC,CASSYGRRGEQFF
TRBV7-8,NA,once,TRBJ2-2,TGTGCCAGCAGCCCTATGGGGGTAGCGGACACCGGGGAGCTGTTTTTT,CASSPMGVADTGELFF
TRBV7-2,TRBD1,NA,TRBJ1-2,TGTGCCAGCAGCTCACAAAGACCGGGACAGGGGACATCCTATGGCTACACCTTC,CASSSQRPGQGTSYGYTF
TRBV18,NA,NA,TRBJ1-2,TGTGCCAGCTCACCGGCGGTTATTTTTAACTATGGCTACACCTTC,CASSPAVIFNYGYTF
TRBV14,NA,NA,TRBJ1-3,TGTGCCAGCAGGCCCAGCGTCTCTGGAAACACCATATATTTT,CASRPSVSGNTIYF
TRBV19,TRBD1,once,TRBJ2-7,TGTGCCAGTAGTATAACACGGGACAGCTACGAGCAGTACTTC,CASSITRDSYEQYF
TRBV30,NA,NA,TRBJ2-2,TGTGCCTGGAGTGCCTCCGGGAGATACACCGGGGAGCTGTTTTTT,CAWSASGRYTGELFF
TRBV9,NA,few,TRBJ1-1,TGTGCCAGCAGCACTCATCCGGGAGGGAGTGGCACTGAAGCTTTCTTT,CASSTHPGGSGTEAFF
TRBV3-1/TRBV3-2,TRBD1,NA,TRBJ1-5,TGTGCCAGCAGCCAGGGGACAGAAAATCAGCCCCAGCATTTT,CASSQGTENQPQHF
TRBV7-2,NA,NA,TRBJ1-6,TGTGCCAGCAGCCCCATGGGCAGGGGTTTATCACCCCTCCACTTT,CASSPMGRGLSPLHF